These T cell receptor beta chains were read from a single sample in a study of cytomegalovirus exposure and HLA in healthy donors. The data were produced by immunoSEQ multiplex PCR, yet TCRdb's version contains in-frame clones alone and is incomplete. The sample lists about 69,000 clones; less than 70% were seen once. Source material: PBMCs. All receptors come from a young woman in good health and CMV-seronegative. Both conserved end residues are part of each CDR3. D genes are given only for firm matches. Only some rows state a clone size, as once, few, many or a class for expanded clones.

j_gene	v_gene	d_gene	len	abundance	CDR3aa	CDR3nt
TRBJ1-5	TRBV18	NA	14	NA	CASSPTGFGQPQHF	TGTGCCAGCTCACCAACAGGGTTCGGTCAGCCCCAGCATTTT
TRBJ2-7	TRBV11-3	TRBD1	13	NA	CASSFRGSYEQYF	TGTGCCAGCAGCTTCAGGGGGTCCTACGAGCAGTACTTC
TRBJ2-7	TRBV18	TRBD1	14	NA	CASSPPGTGDEQYF	TGTGCCAGCTCACCACCTGGGACAGGGGACGAGCAGTACTTC
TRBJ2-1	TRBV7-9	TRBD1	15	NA	CASSFSGTGDNEQFF	TGTGCCAGCAGCTTTTCCGGGACAGGAGACAATGAGCAGTTCTTC
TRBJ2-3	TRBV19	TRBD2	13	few	CASRTSGVDTQYF	TGTGCCAGCCGGACTAGCGGGGTTGATACGCAGTATTTT
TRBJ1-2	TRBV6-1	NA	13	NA	CASSHDQRNGYTF	TGTGCCAGCAGTCACGACCAGCGGAATGGCTACACCTTC
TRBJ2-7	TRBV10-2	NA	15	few	CASSDTGKTHYEQYF	TGCGCCAGCAGTGATACAGGGAAAACTCATTACGAGCAGTACTTC
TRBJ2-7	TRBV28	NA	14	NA	CASSALEFSYEQYF	TGTGCCAGCTCTGCCTTGGAGTTCTCCTACGAGCAGTACTTC
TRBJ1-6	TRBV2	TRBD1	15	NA	CASSEEWDRDSPLHF	TGTGCCAGCAGCGAAGAATGGGACAGGGACTCACCCCTCCACTTT
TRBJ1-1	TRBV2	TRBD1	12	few	CATNRGPTEAFF	TGTGCCACTAACAGGGGGCCGACTGAAGCTTTCTTT
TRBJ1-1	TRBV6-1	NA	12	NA	CASSERNTEAFF	TGTGCCAGCAGTGAACGGAACACTGAAGCTTTCTTT
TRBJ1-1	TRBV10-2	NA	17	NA	CASSEWGSPEGDTEAFF	TGCGCCAGCAGTGAGTGGGGGAGCCCCGAGGGGGACACTGAAGCTTTCTTT
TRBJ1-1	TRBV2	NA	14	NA	CASTQAGPNTEAFF	TGTGCCAGCACTCAGGCGGGACCTAACACTGAAGCTTTCTTT
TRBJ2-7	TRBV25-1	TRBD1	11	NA	CASSGGQGKYF	TGTGCCAGCAGTGGGGGACAGGGAAAGTACTTC
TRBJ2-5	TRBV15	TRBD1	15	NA	CATSREDREEETQYF	TGTGCCACCAGCAGAGAAGACAGGGAAGAAGAGACCCAGTACTTC
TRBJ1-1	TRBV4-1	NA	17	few	CASSQGPSGDTSGPAFF	TGCGCCAGCAGCCAAGGCCCATCCGGGGACACCTCTGGTCCAGCTTTCTTT